A single sample is the source of the 27 T cell receptor beta chains below, sequenced in a study of cytomegalovirus exposure and HLA in healthy donors. Primers included in the PCR were 60 Vbeta and 13 Jbeta primers. This table comes from immunoSEQ multiplex PCR, and its TCRdb copy is limited to in-frame clones, with some not included. The sample includes approximately 160,000 clones, 65% to 70% seen only once; the top ten take roughly 4.4%. The sequencing input was PBMCs. The source of these receptors is a woman in her late teens or twenties in good health and CMV-seropositive.

This clone has just a few counts. J is TRBJ2-5 and V is TRBV5-1, with D possibly being TRBD1 (6 bases). This CDR3 comprises 14 residues. The ends were cut back, 2 bases at V and 5 bases at J, with 13 bases in the middle. From germline, CDR1 is SGHRS and CDR2 YFSETQ. The CDR3 loop is CASSLGTGKETQYF. The CDR3 DNA follows: TGCGCCAGCAGCTTAGGCACAGGGAAGGAGACCCAGTACTTC.

This chain connects TRBV28 to TRBJ1-5; 10 bases are shared with TRBD1. Germline V gene data show CDR1 as MDHEN and CDR2 as SYDVKM. The CDR3 extends over 14 amino acids. Trimming at V came to 8 bases and at J to 7 bases, leaving 8 bases not matched to a gene. Here the CDR3 reads CASGYGTGEQPQHF. For the CDR3, the DNA is TGTGCCAGCGGTTATGGGACAGGGGAACAGCCCCAGCATTTT.

This clone has more than one count but fewer than ten. The CDR3 sequence is CASSTTGSGDEQFF. The CDR3 bases are TGTGCCAGCAGCACCACCGGATCGGGGGATGAGCAGTTCTTC. The genes are TRBV6-6 and TRBJ2-1; D possibly corresponds to TRBD2 (6 bases). The CDR3 totals 14 residues. Germline V gene data show CDR1 as MNHNY and CDR2 as SVGAGI (reference sequence). Deletions cut 6 bases from V and 8 bases from J, with 17 bases between.

This clone is a singleton in its sample. V is TRBV7-9 and J is TRBJ2-6, with D unresolved. Trimming pared 2 bases from V and 0 bases from J, leaving 14 bases between. The germline CDR1 and CDR2 sequences are SEHNR and FQNEAQ (reference sequence). CDR3 length: 18 residues. The CDR3 DNA follows: TGTGCCAGCAGCTTAACTAATGGCTTGGACTCTGGGGCCAACGTCCTGACTTTC. Translating it yields CASSLTNGLDSGANVLTF.

This clone was recorded once. The chain combines TRBV27 with TRBJ2-7; 10 nucleotides line up with TRBD2. The CDR3 is made up of 15 amino acids. J was trimmed by 3 bases and V by 6 bases; bases with no gene match: 8. From germline, CDR1 is MNHEY and CDR2 SMNVEV (reference sequence). CDR3 coding DNA: TGTGCCAGCAGGGTTACTAGCGGGAATGTCTACGAGCAGTACTTC. It is translated as CASRVTSGNVYEQYF.

This clone was seen once. This chain uses TRBV6-6 with TRBJ1-1; the match to TRBD1 covers 8 bases. Germline lookup yields CDR1 MNHNY and CDR2 SVGAGI (reference sequence). V was pared by 6 bases and J by 0 bases, with 9 bases of the junction left unmatched. CDR3 length: 16 amino acids. CDR3: CASSSGTGVMNTEAFF. The CDR3 bases are TGTGCCAGCAGCTCCGGGACAGGCGTCATGAACACTGAAGCTTTCTTT.

The J gene is TRBJ1-3, the V gene TRBV30, with D hard to call. CDR3 length equals 11 residues. Per the germline V gene, CDR1 is GTSNPN and CDR2 is SVGIG (reference sequence). Trimming took off 8 bases at V and 1 base at J, with 6 bases between the two ends. This CDR3 reads CARESGNTIYF. The CDR3 nucleotides are TGTGCCCGAGAATCTGGAAACACCATATATTTT.

The chain recombines TRBV19 with TRBJ2-6; 8 positions match TRBD1. Trimming removed 9 bases from V and 0 bases from J; junction bases left unmatched: 10. Germline CDR1 LNHDA, CDR2 SQIVND (reference sequence). The CDR3 has 17 residues. As DNA, the CDR3 is TGTGCCAGCTCAAGACAGGGGAGTTTCTCTGGGGCCAACGTCCTGACTTTC. This translates into CASSRQGSFSGANVLTF.

This clone was counted a few times. The chain links TRBV28 to TRBJ2-1; 9 bases fit TRBD1. V was clipped by 8 bases and J by 9 bases; unmatched bases: 8. Germline V gene sequence: CDR1 MDHEN, CDR2 SYDVKM. The CDR3 length is 13 residues. DNA for the CDR3: TGTGCCAGCTTGTTACAGGGGGCAAGTGAGCAGTTCTTC. It specifies CASLLQGASEQFF.

V gene TRBV4-1 combines with J gene TRBJ2-7; a weak D match, TRBD1 (5 bases). Germline V CDR1 and CDR2: MGHRA, YSYEKL. V gave up 0 bases and J gave up 4 bases, with 19 bases separating them. This CDR3 has 17 amino acids. CDR3 DNA sequence: TGCGCCAGCAGCCAAGATCCTCCAAGACAGACGCTTTACGAGCAGTACTTC. It specifies CASSQDPPRQTLYEQYF.

The chain joins TRBV19 to TRBJ2-5, with 7 bases lining up with TRBD1. Matching the DNA end better, TRBJ2-7 makes the J call doubtful. The CDR3 is made up of 14 amino acids. The V gene's germline CDR1 is LNHDA and CDR2 SQIVND (reference sequence). CDR3: CASSLRDRAYEQYF. In nucleotides, the CDR3 is TGTGCCAGTAGTCTCAGGGACAGAGCCTACGAGCAGTACTTC.

This clone was detected a few times. The chain recombines TRBV25-1 with TRBJ2-5; 9 nucleotides line up with TRBD1. The J call is doubtful: the DNA matches TRBJ2-7 better. The CDR3 runs to 17 residues. Germline V lookup: CDR1 MGHDK, CDR2 SYGVNS. The DNA for the CDR3 is TGTGCCAGCAGTGACCTATACGGACAGGGGAGCTCCTACGAGCAGTACTTC. Translating it yields CASSDLYGQGSSYEQYF.

This chain joins TRBV4-1 and TRBJ2-3; 12 nucleotides agree with TRBD1. Losses at the gene ends were 4 bases for V and 2 bases for J; bases not matched to a gene: 13. This CDR3 comprises 19 residues. Per germline, CDR1 MGHRA and CDR2 YSYEKL. CDR3 sequence reads: CASSLKAPGQGALTDTQYF. For the CDR3, the DNA is TGCGCCAGCAGCCTAAAGGCCCCGGGACAGGGGGCGCTCACAGATACGCAGTATTTT.

The chain has TRBV30 and TRBJ2-4; D gene unclear. This CDR3 has 14 residues. The germline V and J ends were trimmed by 3 bases and 0 bases, with 9 bases remaining between them. Looked up from germline, CDR1 is GTSNPN and CDR2 is SVGIG (reference sequence). CDR3: CAWSLNIAKNIQYF. CDR3 nucleotides: TGTGCCTGGAGCTTAAACATAGCCAAAAACATTCAGTACTTC.

The rearrangement links TRBV6-1 to TRBJ1-2, with 8 bases lining up with TRBD1. The junction had 7 bases not matched to a gene; V was cut back by 6 bases and J by 4 bases. Looked up from germline, CDR1 is MNHNS and CDR2 is SASEGT. This CDR3 has 14 amino acids. The chain's CDR3 is CASRFQGAAYGYTF. DNA for the CDR3: TGTGCCAGCAGGTTCCAGGGGGCGGCCTATGGCTACACCTTC.

The V and J genes are TRBV9 and TRBJ2-7, with 7 positions matching TRBD1. The CDR3 length is 15 residues. CDR1 and CDR2 (germline): SGDLS, YYNGEE. Germline trimming cut 4 bases from V and 5 bases from J; bases unmatched to any gene: 12. The CDR3 nucleotides read TGTGCCAGCAGCCCTCGGACAGGATTAACCCACGAGCAGTACTTC. Its protein is CASSPRTGLTHEQYF.

The V and J genes are TRBV15 and TRBJ2-7; D is uncertain. Germline lookup yields CDR1 LNHNV and CDR2 YYDKDF (reference sequence). This CDR3 contains 13 residues. V lost 1 base and J lost 7, with 11 bases in between. The CDR3 coding sequence is TGTGCCACCAGCAGAGGCGGCATTCGGGAGCAGTACTTC. Amino acids: CATSRGGIREQYF.

The chain carries TRBV30 and TRBJ1-6, with D perhaps matching TRBD1 (5 bases). The V and J ends lost 3 bases and 3 bases respectively, with 9 bases between them. Per the germline V gene, CDR1 is GTSNPN and CDR2 is SVGIG (reference sequence). The CDR3 is 14 residues long. In nucleotides, the CDR3 is TGTGCCTGGAGCCAAGGGGTCTATAATTCACCCCTCCACTTT. The encoded protein is CAWSQGVYNSPLHF.

This clone was found once. The genes are TRBV5-4 and TRBJ2-1; 12 nucleotides agree with TRBD2. Germline values: CDR1 SGHNT, CDR2 YYREEE (reference sequence). The CDR3 extends over 15 amino acids. V shed 4 bases, J shed 5 bases, and the junction held 4 bases outside the gene matches. Here the CDR3 reads CASSPRTSGDNEQFF. DNA of the CDR3: TGTGCCAGCAGCCCAAGGACTAGCGGGGACAATGAGCAGTTCTTC.

V and J are TRBV21-1 and TRBJ2-4; TRBD2, the table's D call, was not compared with the DNA. TRBV21-1 counts as a pseudogene. The CDR3 runs to 20 residues. The DNA for the CDR3 is TGTGCCAGCAGCCCACGGACTAGCGGGAGGGCCGAATTAGCCAAAAACATTCAGTACTTC. Protein sequence: CASSPRTSGRAELAKNIQYF.

This clone occurred a few times. The CDR3 nucleotides are TGTGCCAGCAGCCTAAGCTACAGCTCCTACGAGCAGTACTTC. It codes for CASSLSYSSYEQYF. The chain employs TRBV7-2 and TRBJ2-7; D is unresolved. V dropped 5 bases and J dropped 0 bases, with 11 bases sitting between them. The CDR3 is 14 residues long. Per germline, CDR1 SGHTA and CDR2 FQGNSA. The variable domain in full, with the rest retrieved from reference TRBV7-2 and TRBJ2-7, is GAGVSQSPSNKVTEKGKDVELRCDPISGHTALYWYRQSLGQGLEFLIYFQGNSAPDKSGLPSDRFSAERTGGSVSTLTIQRTQQEDSAVYLCASSLSYSSYEQYFGPGTRLTVT.

The chain uses TRBV18 and TRBJ2-5, with TRBD1 matching over 7 bases. With 3 bases clipped from V and 3 bases from J, the junction kept 4 bases outside the gene matches. The CDR3 contains 14 residues. Looked up from germline, CDR1 is KGHSH and CDR2 is LQKENI. CDR3 bases: TGTGCCAGCTCACCCCGGACAGGAGAAGAGACCCAGTACTTC. It specifies CASSPRTGEETQYF. Full variable domain (missing parts from reference TRBV18 and TRBJ2-5): NAGVMQNPRHLVRRRGQEARLRCSPMKGHSHVYWYRQLPEEGLKFMVYLQKENIIDESGMPKERFSAEFPKEGPSILRIQQVVRGDSAAYFCASSPRTGEETQYFGPGTRLLVL.

The V and J genes are TRBV2 and TRBJ2-1; D ambiguous. Trimming removed 8 bases at V and 0 bases at J, with 14 bases between. Germline V CDR1 and CDR2: SNHLY, FYNNEI. CDR3 length: 15 residues. The CDR3 DNA reads TGTGCCAGCCATGGTACTCTGAGCTCCTACAATGAGCAGTTCTTC. It yields the protein CASHGTLSSYNEQFF. The complete variable domain, with remaining parts taken from reference TRBV2 and TRBJ2-1, reads EPEVTQTPSHQVTQMGQEVILRCVPISNHLYFYWYRQILGQKVEFLVSFYNNEISEKSEIFDDQFSVERPDGSNFTLKIRSTKLEDSAMYFCASHGTLSSYNEQFFGPGTRLTVL.

The V and J genes are TRBV30 and TRBJ1-2, with 8 bases that match TRBD1. CDR1 is GTSNPN, CDR2 SVGIG, per germline (reference sequence). The CDR3 spans 10 residues. The CDR3 sequence: CASTGVGYTF. CDR3 bases: TGTGCTTCGACAGGGGTGGGCTACACCTTC.

This clone was counted between two and nine times. This chain connects TRBV7-6 to TRBJ1-1; 7 bases are a match to TRBD1. The trim removed 1 base at V and 1 base at J, leaving 3 bases unmatched. Germline CDR1 SGHVS, CDR2 FNYEAQ. The CDR3 is 15 amino acids. Here the CDR3 DNA reads TGTGCCAGCAGCTTAGGACAGGGTTGGAACACTGAAGCTTTCTTT. It yields the protein CASSLGQGWNTEAFF.

J is TRBJ2-5 and V is TRBV30; TRBD2 is a possible D gene (5 bases). Trimming stripped 1 base from V and 5 bases from J, with 8 bases between. CDR3 length: 12 residues. Germline CDR1 is GTSNPN and CDR2 is SVGIG (reference sequence). CDR3 loop: CAWSGSGETQYF. The CDR3 nucleotides are TGTGCCTGGAGTGGCTCGGGGGAGACCCAGTACTTC.

This clone was seen a few times. The V call is TRBV7-9, the J call TRBJ1-1, with TRBD1 as a possible D gene (5 bases). Germline CDR1 is SEHNR and CDR2 is FQNEAQ (reference sequence). V shed 2 bases and J shed 11 bases, with 9 bases lying between them. The CDR3 is 11 amino acids. CDR3 nucleotide sequence: TGTGCCAGCAGCTTAACAGGAGAGGCTTTCTTT. Its translation is CASSLTGEAFF. Based on the CDR3 plus reference TRBV7-9 and TRBJ1-1, the full variable domain is DTGVSQNPRHKITKRGQNVTFRCDPISEHNRLYWYRQTLGQGPEFLTYFQNEAQLEKSRLLSDRFSAERPKGSFSTLEIQRTEQGDSAMYLCASSLTGEAFFGQGTRLTVV.